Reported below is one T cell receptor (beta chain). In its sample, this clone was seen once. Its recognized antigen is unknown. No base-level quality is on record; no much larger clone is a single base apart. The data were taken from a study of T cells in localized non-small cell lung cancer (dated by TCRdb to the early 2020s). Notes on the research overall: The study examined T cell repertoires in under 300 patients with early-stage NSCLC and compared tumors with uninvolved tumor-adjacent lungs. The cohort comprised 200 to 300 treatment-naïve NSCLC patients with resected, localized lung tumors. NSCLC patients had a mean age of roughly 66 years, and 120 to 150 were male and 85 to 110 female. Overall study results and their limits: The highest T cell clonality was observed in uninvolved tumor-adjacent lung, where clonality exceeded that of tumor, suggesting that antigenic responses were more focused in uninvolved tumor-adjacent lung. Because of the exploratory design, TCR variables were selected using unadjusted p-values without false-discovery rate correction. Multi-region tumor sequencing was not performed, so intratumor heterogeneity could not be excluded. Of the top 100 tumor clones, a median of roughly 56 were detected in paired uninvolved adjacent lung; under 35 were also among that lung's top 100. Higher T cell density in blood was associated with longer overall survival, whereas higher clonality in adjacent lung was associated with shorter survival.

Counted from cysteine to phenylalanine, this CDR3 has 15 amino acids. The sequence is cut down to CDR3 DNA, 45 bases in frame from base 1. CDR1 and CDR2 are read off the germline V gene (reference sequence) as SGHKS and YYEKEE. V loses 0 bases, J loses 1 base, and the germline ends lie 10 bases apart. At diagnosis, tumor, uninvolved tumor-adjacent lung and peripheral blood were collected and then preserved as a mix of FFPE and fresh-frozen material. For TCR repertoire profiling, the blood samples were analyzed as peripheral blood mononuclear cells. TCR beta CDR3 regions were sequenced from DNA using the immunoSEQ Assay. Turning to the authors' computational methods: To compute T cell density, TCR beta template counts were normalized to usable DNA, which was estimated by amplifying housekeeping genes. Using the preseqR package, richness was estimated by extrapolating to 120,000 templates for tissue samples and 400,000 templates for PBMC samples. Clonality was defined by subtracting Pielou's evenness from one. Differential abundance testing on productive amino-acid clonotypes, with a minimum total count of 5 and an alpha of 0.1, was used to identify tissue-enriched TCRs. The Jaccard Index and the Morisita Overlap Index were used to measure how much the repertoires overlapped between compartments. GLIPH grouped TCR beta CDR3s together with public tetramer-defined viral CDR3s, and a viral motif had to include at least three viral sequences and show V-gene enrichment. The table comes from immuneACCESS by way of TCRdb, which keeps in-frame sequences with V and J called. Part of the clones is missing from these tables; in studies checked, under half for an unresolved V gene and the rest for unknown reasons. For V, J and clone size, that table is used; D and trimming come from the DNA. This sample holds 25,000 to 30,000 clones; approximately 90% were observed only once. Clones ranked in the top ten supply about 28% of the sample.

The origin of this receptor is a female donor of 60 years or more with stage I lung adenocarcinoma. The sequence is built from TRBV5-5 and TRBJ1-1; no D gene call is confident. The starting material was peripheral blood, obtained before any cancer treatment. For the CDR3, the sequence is CASSLVAGKNTEAFF. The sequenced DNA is TGTGCCAGCAGCTTGGTTGCAGGAAAGAACACTGAAGCTTTCTTT.